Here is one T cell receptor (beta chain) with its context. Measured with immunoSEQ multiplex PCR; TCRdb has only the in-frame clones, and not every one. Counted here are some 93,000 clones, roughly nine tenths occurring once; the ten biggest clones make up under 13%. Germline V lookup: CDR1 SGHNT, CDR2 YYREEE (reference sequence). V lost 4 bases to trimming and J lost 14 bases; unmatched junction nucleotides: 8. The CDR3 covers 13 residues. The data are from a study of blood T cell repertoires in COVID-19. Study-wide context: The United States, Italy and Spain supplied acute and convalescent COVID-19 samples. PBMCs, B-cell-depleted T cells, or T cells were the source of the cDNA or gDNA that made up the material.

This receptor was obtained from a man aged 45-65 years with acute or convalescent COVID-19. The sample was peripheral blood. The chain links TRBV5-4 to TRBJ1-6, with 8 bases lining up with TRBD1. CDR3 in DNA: TGTGCCAGCAGCCAAGAGACAGGGGTCACCCTCCACTTT. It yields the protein CASSQETGVTLHF.